The 32 T cell receptor beta chains reported below all come from one sample, sequenced in a study of blood T cell repertoires in COVID-19. Assay used: immunoSEQ multiplex PCR; TCRdb lists only in-frame clones, some missing. Of roughly 310,000 clones detected, 85% to 90% appear once; the ten largest clones hold less than 3.5%. Source material: peripheral blood. These receptors were obtained from a woman under 40 with COVID-19, enrolled during active disease.

CDR3 sequence reads: CASSERNQPQHF. In nucleotides, the CDR3 is TGTGCCAGTAGTGAGCGGAATCAGCCCCAGCATTTT. The chain combines TRBV19 with TRBJ1-5; D is unclear. The CDR3 spans 12 residues. Trimming removed 5 bases at V and 4 bases at J, with 6 bases between. Per the germline V gene, CDR1 is LNHDA and CDR2 is SQIVND (reference sequence).

There are a few counts of this clone. The chain combines TRBV12-3 or TRBV12-4 with TRBJ1-1; D remains unclear. Trimming took 3 bases from V and 3 from J, leaving 8 bases between them. CDR3 length: 13 amino acids. The CDR3 nucleotides read TGTGCCAGCAGTTTGAGTTTGTACACTGAAGCTTTCTTT. Translating it yields CASSLSLYTEAFF.

CDR3 nucleotides: TGCGCCAGCAAGACAGGGGGCCCTAATGAAAAACTGTTTTTT. It is translated as CASKTGGPNEKLFF. This chain connects TRBV10-2 to TRBJ1-4, with 10 nucleotides matching TRBD1. V dropped 7 bases and J dropped 3; count of bases not matched to a gene: 2. CDR3 length: 14 amino acids. Germline CDR1 WSHSY, CDR2 SAAADI.

This clone was seen only once. The chain uses TRBV5-1 and TRBJ1-1, with TRBD1 as a possible D gene (5 bases). Trimming pared 4 bases from V and 5 bases from J, leaving 15 bases between. The CDR3 runs 14 residues. Germline CDR1 SGHRS, CDR2 YFSETQ. CDR3 protein: CASSPGGGGTEAFF. CDR3 nucleotide sequence: TGCGCCAGCAGCCCCGGGGGGGGAGGGACTGAAGCTTTCTTT.

The chain links TRBV6-1 to TRBJ1-2; D is unclear. Germline V CDR1 and CDR2: MNHNS, SASEGT. Trimming removed 0 bases from V and 5 bases from J, with 7 bases in between. There are 13 residues in the CDR3. DNA of the CDR3: TGTGCCAGCAGTGAAGCTCCCAGTTATGGCTACACCTTC. Its translation is CASSEAPSYGYTF.

The chain combines TRBV27 with TRBJ2-1, with 13 positions matching TRBD2. Germline CDR1 reads MNHEY; CDR2 reads SMNVEV (reference sequence). The CDR3 totals 14 residues. The trim removed 6 bases at V and 15 bases at J, leaving 11 bases unmatched. CDR3 amino acids: CASSPGLAGVGGFF. As DNA, the CDR3 is TGTGCCAGCAGCCCTGGACTAGCGGGAGTAGGTGGGTTCTTC.

The V call is TRBV19, the J call TRBJ2-4; D is perhaps TRBD2 (6 bases). From germline, CDR1 is LNHDA and CDR2 SQIVND (reference sequence). This CDR3 spans 17 amino acids. V dropped 4 bases and J dropped 1 base, with 17 bases sitting between them. CDR3: CASSNLAVGGAKNIQYF. Here the CDR3 DNA reads TGTGCCAGTAGTAATCTCGCCGTTGGGGGGGCCAAAAACATTCAGTACTTC. The variable domain in full, with the rest retrieved from reference TRBV19 and TRBJ2-4, is DGGITQSPKYLFRKEGQNVTLSCEQNLNHDAMYWYRQDPGQGLRLIYYSQIVNDFQKGDIAEGYSVSREKKESFPLTVTSAQKNPTAFYLCASSNLAVGGAKNIQYFGAGTRLSVL.

This chain uses TRBV30 with TRBJ2-1; D perhaps matches TRBD2 (5 bases). The V gene lost 2 bases and the J gene lost 10 bases, with 18 bases spanning the gap. The CDR3 totals 14 residues. Germline V gene data show CDR1 as GTSNPN and CDR2 as SVGIG (reference sequence). The CDR3 region is CAWSPTPGIREQFF. CDR3 nucleotides: TGTGCCTGGAGTCCAACCCCGGGAATTCGAGAGCAGTTCTTC.

The chain joins TRBV6-2 or TRBV6-3 to TRBJ1-5; 12 bases map to TRBD1. The trim removed 4 bases at V and 7 bases at J, leaving 8 bases unmatched. From germline, CDR1 is MNHEY and CDR2 SVGEGT. This CDR3 contains 16 residues. CDR3 nucleotides: TGTGCCAGCAGTTCCGGGACAGGGGGCGTGGAACAGCCCCAGCATTTT. Encoded protein: CASSSGTGGVEQPQHF.

The J gene is TRBJ1-2, the V gene TRBV6-6; D remains unclear. This CDR3 is built from 14 residues. Germline assignment: CDR1 MNHNY and CDR2 SVGAGI (reference sequence). The V and J ends lost 6 bases and 8 bases respectively, with 19 bases between them. The CDR3 DNA follows: TGTGCCAGCAGCCCCCCGACGGGGTTGGGAGGCTACACCTTC. Translating it yields CASSPPTGLGGYTF.

In this sample, this clone turned up once. The chain uses TRBV28 and TRBJ2-3; unclear D gene. Between the trimmed V and J ends, which lost 3 bases and 1 base, there was a span of 5 bases. Germline V CDR1 and CDR2: MDHEN, SYDVKM. This CDR3 comprises 13 residues. The CDR3: CASSLSGTDTQYF. CDR3 DNA sequence: TGTGCCAGCAGTTTGAGCGGCACAGATACGCAGTATTTT. The variable domain in full, with the rest retrieved from reference TRBV28 and TRBJ2-3, is DVKVTQSSRYLVKRTGEKVFLECVQDMDHENMFWYRQDPGLGLRLIYFSYDVKMKEKGDIPEGYSVSREKKERFSLILESASTNQTSMYLCASSLSGTDTQYFGPGTRLTVL.

V gene TRBV5-1 combines with J gene TRBJ2-7; 10 bases are shared with TRBD2. The CDR3 totals 16 residues. Losses at the gene ends were 3 bases for V and 1 base for J; bases not matched to a gene: 7. The germline V gene has CDR1 SGHRS and CDR2 YFSETQ. CDR3 in amino acids: CASSWDSGRRSYEQYF. As DNA, the CDR3 is TGCGCCAGCAGCTGGGATAGCGGGAGGAGGTCCTACGAGCAGTACTTC.

This clone has more than one count but fewer than ten. This chain connects TRBV19 to TRBJ1-6; 7 bases are shared with TRBD1. The junction had 7 bases not matched to a gene; V was cut back by 5 bases and J by 9 bases. The CDR3 spans 14 residues. Germline CDR1 LNHDA, CDR2 SQIVND (reference sequence). The CDR3 sequence is CASSPGTAGSPLHF. CDR3 nucleotide sequence: TGTGCCAGTAGTCCCGGGACAGCCGGTTCACCCCTCCACTTT.

The chain joins TRBV11-2 to TRBJ2-7, with TRBD2 identical over 7 bases. The CDR3 has 17 amino acids. Losses at the gene ends were 0 bases for V and 5 bases for J; bases not matched to a gene: 13. CDR1 SGHAT and CDR2 FQNNGV come from the germline V gene. The CDR3 loop reads CASSLDRGTTLWDEQYF. In DNA, the CDR3 is TGTGCCAGCAGCTTAGATCGCGGGACTACCCTTTGGGACGAGCAGTACTTC. Drawing the rest from reference TRBV11-2 and TRBJ2-7, the complete variable domain is EAGVAQSPRYKIIEKRQSVAFWCNPISGHATLYWYQQILGQGPKLLIQFQNNGVVDDSQLPKDRFSAERLKGVDSTLKIQPAKLEDSAVYLCASSLDRGTTLWDEQYFGPGTRLTVT.

Details on this clone: The same CDR3 arises from other DNA sequences in this sample as well. The chain joins TRBV19 to TRBJ1-5; possible D gene TRBD1, 5 bases. The V end lost 1 base, the J end lost 1 base, and 8 bases lay between the germline ends. Germline loops: CDR1 LNHDA, CDR2 SQIVND (reference sequence). There are 15 residues in the CDR3. CDR3 region: CASSIAGGSNQPQHF. CDR3 DNA sequence: TGTGCCAGTAGTATAGCCGGGGGAAGCAATCAGCCCCAGCATTTT.

The chain is built from TRBV6-1 and TRBJ1-1, with D perhaps TRBD1 (5 bases). In germline, CDR1 is MNHNS, CDR2 SASEGT. Trimming cost V 2 bases and J 0 bases, with 10 bases left between them. The CDR3 totals 15 residues. The CDR3 loop reads CASSELGQMNTEAFF. The CDR3 DNA reads TGTGCCAGCAGTGAACTGGGGCAGATGAACACTGAAGCTTTCTTT.

The rearrangement joins TRBV27 to TRBJ1-1; unclear D gene. Per the germline V gene, CDR1 is MNHEY and CDR2 is SMNVEV (reference sequence). V was cut by 0 bases and J by 2 bases, with 7 bases left in between. This CDR3 is 14 amino acids long. CDR3 sequence (DNA): TGTGCCAGCAGTTTATCGTACAGCAACACTGAAGCTTTCTTT. As protein: CASSLSYSNTEAFF.

The chain joins TRBV30 to TRBJ2-1, with 9 bases lining up with TRBD2. CDR3 length equals 17 residues. V was pared by 0 bases and J by 3 bases, with 9 bases of the junction left unmatched. Germline CDR1 and CDR2: GTSNPN and SVGIG (reference sequence). CDR3 region: CAWSVPGSGRDYNEQFF. CDR3 coding DNA: TGTGCCTGGAGTGTACCCGGTAGCGGGAGAGACTACAATGAGCAGTTCTTC.

The V call is TRBV5-1, the J call TRBJ2-5, with TRBD2 identical over 11 bases. Germline values: CDR1 SGHRS, CDR2 YFSETQ. The ends lost 4 bases at V and 5 bases at J; junction bases unmatched: 4. The CDR3 runs 14 residues. The CDR3 loop is CASSIGTSGETQYF. DNA of the CDR3: TGCGCCAGCAGCATCGGGACTAGCGGTGAGACCCAGTACTTC.

This chain joins TRBV19 and TRBJ2-7, with a tentative D call TRBD2 (5 bases). The CDR3 length is 15 residues. Germline CDR1 LNHDA, CDR2 SQIVND (reference sequence). With 1 base removed from V and 4 bases from J, the gap between germline ends came to 14 bases. This CDR3 is CASSIASSSRYEQYF. The DNA of the CDR3 is TGTGCCAGTAGTATAGCGTCTAGCTCCAGGTACGAGCAGTACTTC.

The chain carries TRBV6-1 and TRBJ2-3, with 11 nucleotides matching TRBD2. The V gene end was trimmed by 3 bases and the J gene end by 11 bases; junction bases not matched to a gene: 16. The CDR3 runs to 17 residues. CDR1 is MNHNS, CDR2 SASEGT, per germline. In DNA, the CDR3 is TGTGCCAGCAGTGAGACGGGTATAGCGGGAGGGCTTTATGTGCAGTATTTT. Amino acids: CASSETGIAGGLYVQYF.

The rearrangement links TRBV6-2 or TRBV6-3 to TRBJ2-5, with 12 bases fitting TRBD2. CDR1 MNHEY and CDR2 SVGEGT come from the germline V gene. There are 15 residues in the CDR3. After removal of 5 bases from V and 5 bases from J, the junction contained 6 bases not matched to a gene. The CDR3 DNA follows: TGTGCCAGCAGTACCCCTAGCGGGAGGGTCGAGACCCAGTACTTC. Translating gives CASSTPSGRVETQYF.

In its sample, this clone was seen once. The rearrangement links TRBV4-2 to TRBJ2-3, with D unclear. Trimming took 3 bases from V and 0 from J, leaving 13 bases between them. Germline loops: CDR1 LGHNA, CDR2 YNFKEQ. The CDR3 spans 16 residues. The CDR3 sequence is CASSHQYGFSTDTQYF. The CDR3 region has the DNA TGTGCCAGCAGCCACCAGTATGGTTTTAGCACAGATACGCAGTATTTT.

The rearrangement links TRBV27 to TRBJ1-1; TRBD1 agrees at 8 bases. The CDR3 is 13 amino acids. Germline trimming cut 8 bases from V and 1 base from J; bases unmatched to any gene: 3. Germline CDR1 and CDR2: MNHEY and SMNVEV (reference sequence). The CDR3 region has the DNA TGTGCCAGCGGACAGGGAGGGAACACTGAAGCTTTCTTT. This translates into CASGQGGNTEAFF.

The rearrangement links TRBV7-8 to TRBJ1-1, with D hard to call. The CDR3 runs 14 residues. Trimming removed 3 bases at V and 2 bases at J, with 10 bases between. The V gene's germline CDR1 is SGHVS and CDR2 FQNEAQ. CDR3 sequence: CASSFTEINTEAFF. The CDR3 DNA is TGTGCCAGCAGCTTTACCGAGATTAACACTGAAGCTTTCTTT.

This clone has only one observation. The gene calls are TRBV19 and TRBJ2-7; TRBD1 aligns across 7 bases. The CDR3 is 16 amino acids. Germline V gene data show CDR1 as LNHDA and CDR2 as SQIVND (reference sequence). V was pared by 10 bases and J by 0 bases, with 15 bases of the junction left unmatched. Written as DNA, the CDR3 is TGTGCCACCCCTTACCCCGGGACAGTCAACTCCTACGAGCAGTACTTC. Translating gives CATPYPGTVNSYEQYF.

This chain uses TRBV19 with TRBJ1-6, with 8 bases matching TRBD1. The V and J ends lost 9 bases and 6 bases, in that order; junction bases with no gene match: 1. The germline CDR1 and CDR2 sequences are LNHDA and SQIVND (reference sequence). The CDR3 sequence is 12 residues long. DNA of the CDR3: TGTGCCAGCGGACAGGGTAATTCACCCCTCCACTTT. Residues: CASGQGNSPLHF. Using reference TRBV19 and TRBJ1-6 for the parts outside the CDR3, the full variable domain is DGGITQSPKYLFRKEGQNVTLSCEQNLNHDAMYWYRQDPGQGLRLIYYSQIVNDFQKGDIAEGYSVSREKKESFPLTVTSAQKNPTAFYLCASGQGNSPLHFGNGTRLTVT.

The rearrangement joins TRBV18 to TRBJ1-1, with 7 bases lining up with TRBD1. The CDR3 runs 13 residues. Germline loops: CDR1 KGHSH, CDR2 LQKENI. V lost 3 bases to trimming and J lost 11 bases; unmatched junction nucleotides: 9. The CDR3 loop is CASSPDRFDRAFF. The DNA for the CDR3 is TGTGCCAGCTCACCGGACAGGTTCGACAGGGCTTTCTTT. The entire variable domain, with the rest obtained from reference TRBV18 and TRBJ1-1, is as follows: NAGVMQNPRHLVRRRGQEARLRCSPMKGHSHVYWYRQLPEEGLKFMVYLQKENIIDESGMPKERFSAEFPKEGPSILRIQQVVRGDSAAYFCASSPDRFDRAFFGQGTRLTVV.

This chain joins TRBV5-1 and TRBJ1-6; 9 bases fit TRBD1. The CDR3 has 17 residues. The junction had 13 bases not matched to a gene; V was cut back by 3 bases and J by 9 bases. CDR1 is SGHRS and CDR2 is YFSETQ in the germline V gene. CDR3 protein: CASSYGLQTGGGSPLHF. The CDR3 DNA is TGCGCCAGCAGCTACGGTCTCCAGACAGGGGGTGGTTCACCCCTCCACTTT.

The chain recombines TRBV28 with TRBJ2-1; 8 bases align to TRBD1. This CDR3 has 13 amino acids. With 6 bases clipped from V and 14 bases from J, the junction kept 12 bases outside the gene matches. CDR1 and CDR2 (germline): MDHEN, SYDVKM. The CDR3 here is CASSSGQGPGKFF. DNA of the CDR3: TGTGCCAGCAGCTCCGGACAGGGTCCAGGGAAGTTCTTC.

This sequence joins TRBV25-1 and TRBJ1-2; TRBD1 agrees at 11 bases. Germline V gene lookup returns CDR1 MGHDK and CDR2 SYGVNS. The ends lost 3 bases at V and 4 bases at J; junction bases unmatched: 4. The CDR3 covers 15 residues. The DNA of the CDR3 is TGTGCCAGCAGTGAGGACAGGGGGCCCCCCTATGGCTACACCTTC. It codes for CASSEDRGPPYGYTF.

The rearrangement uses TRBV27 and TRBJ2-7, with 12 bases identical to TRBD2. The CDR3 contains 15 residues. Trimming at V came to 2 bases and at J to 3 bases, leaving 2 bases not matched to a gene. Germline V gene sequence: CDR1 MNHEY, CDR2 SMNVEV (reference sequence). CDR3 sequence: CASSLGLAGLYEQYF. In nucleotides, the CDR3 is TGTGCCAGCAGTTTAGGACTAGCGGGACTCTACGAGCAGTACTTC.